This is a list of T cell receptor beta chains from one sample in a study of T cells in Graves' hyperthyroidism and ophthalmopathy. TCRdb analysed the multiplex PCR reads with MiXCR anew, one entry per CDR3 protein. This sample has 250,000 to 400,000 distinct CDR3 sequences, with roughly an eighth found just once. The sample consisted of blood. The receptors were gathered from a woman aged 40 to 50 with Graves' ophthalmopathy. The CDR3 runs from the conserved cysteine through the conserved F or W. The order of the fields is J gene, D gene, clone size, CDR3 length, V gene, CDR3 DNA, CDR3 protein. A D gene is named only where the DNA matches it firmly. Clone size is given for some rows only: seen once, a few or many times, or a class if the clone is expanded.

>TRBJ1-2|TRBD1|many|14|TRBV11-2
TGTGCCAGCAGCTTCCAAATAAGACAGGGTGGCTACACCTTC
CASSFQIRQGGYTF
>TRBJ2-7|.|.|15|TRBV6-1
TGTGCCAGCAGTGGGCACGGCGGTAGGGCCAACGAGCAGTACTTC
CASSGHGGRANEQYF
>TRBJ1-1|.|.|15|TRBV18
TGTGCCAGCTCACCTCGGGAGGGGCGATACAGTGAAGCTTTCTTT
CASSPREGRYSEAFF
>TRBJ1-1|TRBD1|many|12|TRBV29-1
TGCAGCGGTCGACAGGGATACACTGAAGCTTTCTTT
CSGRQGYTEAFF
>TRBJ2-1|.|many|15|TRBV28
TGTGCCAGCAGTAGGCCGGGACTCTCAATCAATGAGCAGTTCTTC
CASSRPGLSINEQFF
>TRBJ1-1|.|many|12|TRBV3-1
TGTGCCAGCAGCCCCGGAAGTGATGAAGCTTTCTTT
CASSPGSDEAFF
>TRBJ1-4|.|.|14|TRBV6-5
TGTGCCAGCAGTTCCTCTTCGATTGGCGAAAAACTGTTTTTT
CASSSSSIGEKLFF
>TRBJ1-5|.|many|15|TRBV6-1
TGTGCCAGCAGGATCAGGGAATATAGCAATCAGCCCCAGCATTTT
CASRIREYSNQPQHF
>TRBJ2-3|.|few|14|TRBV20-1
TGCAGTGCTAGAAATCTACAAAGCACAGATACGCAGTATTTT
CSARNLQSTDTQYF
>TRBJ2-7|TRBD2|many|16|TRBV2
TGTGCCAGCAGTACCGGACTAGCGGGAGGGACCTACGAGCAGTACTTC
CASSTGLAGGTYEQYF
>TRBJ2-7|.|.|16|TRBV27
TGTGCCAGCAGTTTATTTGGCCGTACGCCGACCTACGAGCAGTACTTC
CASSLFGRTPTYEQYF
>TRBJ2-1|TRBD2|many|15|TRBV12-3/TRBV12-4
TGTACCAGCAGTATTGGGACTAGCGGGAGTGATGAGCAGTTCTTC
CTSSIGTSGSDEQFF
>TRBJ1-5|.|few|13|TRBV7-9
TGTGCCAGCAGGTTAGGCGCGGATCAGCCCCAGCATTTT
CASRLGADQPQHF
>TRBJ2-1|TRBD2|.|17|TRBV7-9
TGTGCCAGCAGCTTATTGGGACGGGGGGGCCAGTACAATGAGCGGTTCTTC
CASSLLGRGGQYNERFF
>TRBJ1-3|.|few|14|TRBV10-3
TGTGCCATCAGTCCCCAGAGCTCTGGAAACACCATATATTTT
CAISPQSSGNTIYF
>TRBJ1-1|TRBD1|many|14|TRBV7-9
TGTGCCAGCAGCGGACAGGGGTGGAACACTGAAGCTTTCTTT
CASSGQGWNTEAFF
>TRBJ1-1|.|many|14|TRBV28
TGTGCCAGCAGTCCGGGGCTGTGGAACACTGAAGCTTTCTTT
CASSPGLWNTEAFF
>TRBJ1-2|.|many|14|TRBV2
TGTGCCAGCAGTGTTTGGCCCGCCGTCTATGGCTACACCTTC
CASSVWPAVYGYTF
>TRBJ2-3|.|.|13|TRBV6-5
TGTGCCAGCAGTTACCCAGGGGCAGATACGCAGTATTTT
CASSYPGADTQYF
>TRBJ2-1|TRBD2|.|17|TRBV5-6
TGTGCCAGCAGCTTGGCCGGCCTCGGGGGGGCCTACAATGAGCAGTTCTTC
CASSLAGLGGAYNEQFF
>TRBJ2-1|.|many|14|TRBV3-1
TGTGCCAGCAGCCAAAGGCCTGGGGACAATGAGCAGTTCTTC
CASSQRPGDNEQFF
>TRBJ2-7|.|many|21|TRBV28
TGTGCCAGCAGTTCCCCGTCGCCGGACACGGACCGTTTGGGTAGCTCCTACGAGCAGTACTTC
CASSSPSPDTDRLGSSYEQYF
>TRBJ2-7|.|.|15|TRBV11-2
TGTGCCAGCAGCTTAGTCCTGGGGAGCTCCTACGAGCAGTACTTC
CASSLVLGSSYEQYF
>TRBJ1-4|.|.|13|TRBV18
TGTGCCAGCTCACCCGGGATCGATGAAAAACTGTTTTTT
CASSPGIDEKLFF
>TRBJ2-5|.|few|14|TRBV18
TGTGCCAGCTCACCACCCCAGGGTTCAGAGACCCAGTACTTC
CASSPPQGSETQYF
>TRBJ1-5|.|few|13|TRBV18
TGTGCCAGCTCACCGCGGGGGCCCCTGCCCCAGCATTTT
CASSPRGPLPQHF
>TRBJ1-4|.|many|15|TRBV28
TGTGCCAGCACCTCCCCAGGGTTAATGGGTGAAAAACTGTTTTTT
CASTSPGLMGEKLFF
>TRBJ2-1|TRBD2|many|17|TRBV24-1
TGTGCCACCAGTGACAAACTAGCGGGAGGGACTTCCAATGAGCAGTTCTTC
CATSDKLAGGTSNEQFF
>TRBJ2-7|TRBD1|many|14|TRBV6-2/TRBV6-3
TGTGCCAGCAGCAACCTAACAGGGGTTGACGAGCAGTACTTC
CASSNLTGVDEQYF
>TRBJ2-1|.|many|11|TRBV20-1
TGCAGTGCTAGAGGGTTCGCTGAGCAGTTCTTC
CSARGFAEQFF
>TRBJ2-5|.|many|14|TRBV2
TGTGCCAGCAGTGAAGGCAGGGCCGCTTCCAACCAGTACTTC
CASSEGRAASNQYF
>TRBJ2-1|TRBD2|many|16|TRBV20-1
TGCAGTGCTAGAGACCTAGCGGGAGTCGGGTTGAGGGAGCAGTTCTTC
CSARDLAGVGLREQFF
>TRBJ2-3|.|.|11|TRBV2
TGTGCCACCGGAAGAACAGATACGCAGTATTTT
CATGRTDTQYF
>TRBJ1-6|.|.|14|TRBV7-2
TGTGCCAGCAGCTTAGGTCTCAGTGTTTCACCCCTCCACTTT
CASSLGLSVSPLHF
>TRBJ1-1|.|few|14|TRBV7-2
TGTGCCAGCAGCTTCAGAGGCTTGAACACTGAAGCTTTCTTT
CASSFRGLNTEAFF
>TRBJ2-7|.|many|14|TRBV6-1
TGTGCCAGCAGTGACGTACAAGGGGACTACGAGCAGTACTTC
CASSDVQGDYEQYF
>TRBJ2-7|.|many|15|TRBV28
TGTGCCAGCAGTCCACAACCCCCCCGCTCCTACGAGCAGTACTTC
CASSPQPPRSYEQYF
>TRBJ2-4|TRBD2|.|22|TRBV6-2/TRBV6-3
TGTGCCAGCAGTTACTCGAGAAGCGGACCGGGACTAGCGGGCCCTGGAACGGACATTCAGTACTTC
CASSYSRSGPGLAGPGTDIQYF
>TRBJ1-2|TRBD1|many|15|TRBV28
TGTGCCAGCAACATACATTCGGGACAGGGACATGGCTACACCTTC
CASNIHSGQGHGYTF
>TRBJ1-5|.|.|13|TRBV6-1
TGTGCCAGCTCCGACAATTTCAATCAGCCCCAGCATTTT
CASSDNFNQPQHF
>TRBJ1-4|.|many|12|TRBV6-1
TGTGCCAGTAGGGGGGCGAGGGAAAAACTGTTTTTT
CASRGAREKLFF
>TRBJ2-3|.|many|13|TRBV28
TGTGCCAGCAGCAGGGACCGCTTGGATACGCAGTATTTT
CASSRDRLDTQYF
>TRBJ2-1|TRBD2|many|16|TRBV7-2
TGTGCCAGCAGTCGGAATAGCGGGGGGGCGGGCAATGAGCAGTTCTTC
CASSRNSGGAGNEQFF
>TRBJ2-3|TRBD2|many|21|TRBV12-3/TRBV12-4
TGTGCCAGCAGTTTATTTCTCGGTTGGGGGACTAGCGGGGGGGGCCCAGATACGCAGTATTTT
CASSLFLGWGTSGGGPDTQYF
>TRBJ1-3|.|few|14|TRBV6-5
TGTGCCAGCAGTTATTGGGAAGAAAGAAACACCATATATTTT
CASSYWEERNTIYF
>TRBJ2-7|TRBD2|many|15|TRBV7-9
TGTGCCAGCGGAGGGGACTACTATCAGCCCTACGAGCAGTACTTC
CASGGDYYQPYEQYF
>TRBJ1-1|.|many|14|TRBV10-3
TGTGCCATCAGGAAAGACAGGTCGAACACTGAAGCTTTCTTT
CAIRKDRSNTEAFF
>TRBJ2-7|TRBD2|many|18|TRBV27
TGTGCCAGCAGTTCCCAGAAGATAGGGACTAGCAGTTTAAGAGAGCAGTACTTC
CASSSQKIGTSSLREQYF
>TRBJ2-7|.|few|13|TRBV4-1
TGCGCCAGCAGCCCACAAGGTTTCGACGAGCAGTACTTC
CASSPQGFDEQYF
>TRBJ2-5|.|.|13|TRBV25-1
TGTGCCAGCATTCCGACACCAGGGGAGACCCAGTACTTC
CASIPTPGETQYF
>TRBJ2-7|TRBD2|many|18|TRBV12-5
TGTGCTAGTGGTTTGGTACCCCTAGCGGGAGGGGTTCCCTACGAGCAGTACTTC
CASGLVPLAGGVPYEQYF
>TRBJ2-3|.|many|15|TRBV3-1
TGTGCCAGCAGCCAAGGGGTCGGCCAATCAGATACGCAGTATTTT
CASSQGVGQSDTQYF
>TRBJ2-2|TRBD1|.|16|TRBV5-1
TGCGCCAGCAGCTTGGAGCCGACAGGGCTCGCAGGGGAGCTGTTTTTT
CASSLEPTGLAGELFF
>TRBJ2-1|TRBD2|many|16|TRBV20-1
TGCAGTGCTAGGGCTAGCGGGAGTGCTTTCCACAATGAGCAGTTCTTC
CSARASGSAFHNEQFF
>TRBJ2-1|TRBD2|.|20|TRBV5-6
TGTGCCAGCAGCCCCTTGACTAAGCGGGAGGATAGGAGGTCCTACAATGAGCAGTTCTTC
CASSPLTKREDRRSYNEQFF
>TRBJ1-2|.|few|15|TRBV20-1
TGCAGTGCTAGAGATTATGCGGGGGCGGGAGATGGCTACACCTTC
CSARDYAGAGDGYTF
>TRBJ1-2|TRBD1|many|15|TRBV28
TGTGCCAGCAGTTTCCAGGGGGCGCCGATCTATGGCTACACCTTC
CASSFQGAPIYGYTF
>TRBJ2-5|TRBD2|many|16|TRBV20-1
TGCAGTGCTAGAGATCCTGGCGGGGGGGCCCTGGAGACCCAGTACTTC
CSARDPGGGALETQYF